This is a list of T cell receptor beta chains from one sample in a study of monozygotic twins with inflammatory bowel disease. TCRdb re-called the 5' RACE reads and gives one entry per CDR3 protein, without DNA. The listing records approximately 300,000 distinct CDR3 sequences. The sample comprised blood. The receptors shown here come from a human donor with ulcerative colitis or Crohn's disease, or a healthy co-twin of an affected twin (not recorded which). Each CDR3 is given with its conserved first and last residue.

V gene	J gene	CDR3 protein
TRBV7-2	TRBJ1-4	CASSRGGNNEKLFF
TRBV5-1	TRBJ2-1	CASSIDQRGGYEQFF
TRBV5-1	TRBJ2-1	CASSSHRDRGRDEQFF
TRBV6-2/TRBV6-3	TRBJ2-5	CASRGTGIQQETQYF
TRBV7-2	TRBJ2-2	CASSFEVNTGELFF
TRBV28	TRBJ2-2	CASRPAGVNTGELFF
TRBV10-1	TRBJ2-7	CASSESLLGSEQYF
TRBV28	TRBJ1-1	CASSYLIPGTGNTEAFF
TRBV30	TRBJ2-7	CAWTPGLVIVHEQYF
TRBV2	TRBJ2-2	CASTTKGLVTGELFF
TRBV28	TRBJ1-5	CATINRGKDGLQPQHF
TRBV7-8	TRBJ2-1	CASSLPGTSGSNEQFF
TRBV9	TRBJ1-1	CASSVGRGLNTEAFF
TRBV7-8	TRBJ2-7	CASSLGDYEQYF
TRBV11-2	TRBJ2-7	CASSFLEAEQYF
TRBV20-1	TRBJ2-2	CSARTISVPNTGELFF